This entry features one T cell receptor (beta chain) sequence. The antigen this receptor binds is unknown. No per-base quality is available; no much larger clone lies one base away. Library preparation employed the immunoSEQ multiplex PCR assay. A mixture of 60 forward primers for TCR Vbeta segments and 13 reverse primers for TCR Jbeta segments was used in the multiplex PCR. The CDR3 region of rearranged TCR beta genes was amplified from genomic DNA by a multiplex PCR assay. On the Illumina HiSeq System, the amplified TCR beta libraries were sequenced as 87-base-pair reads. Per the authors' processing: In a later analysis, roughly 80 million unique TCR beta chains were counted across the roughly 700 repertoires, and roughly 11 million of these chains were shared by at least two donors. To remove PCR and sequencing errors, raw reads were error-corrected and collapsed into unique sequences using a nearest-neighbor algorithm that merged closely related sequences. To assign V, D and J gene segments, CDR3 sequences were aligned to IMGT reference sequences. For a sequence to be retained, at least a six-nucleotide match to both a V gene segment and a J gene segment was required. Rearrangements were called productive when the CDR3 lacked stop codons and stayed in frame with V and J; all others were non-productive. CDR3 was defined according to IMGT convention as the region running from the second conserved V-encoded cysteine to the conserved J-encoded phenylalanine. The earlier analysis of about 590 of the donors excluded sequences that lacked an unambiguous match to a single V gene segment. In an earlier analysis of almost 600 of the donors, a V segment was called functional when productive rearrangements were above 56.7%, and segregating when the standard deviation between donors exceeded 5%. A statistical classification framework was developed to diagnose cytomegalovirus status using the catalog of TCR beta chain sequences. V and J gene assignment, in a later analysis, came from comparing TCR nucleotide sequences with IMGT/GENE-DB human TR gene sequences. Using the TCRdist pipeline, a later analysis assigned CDR3 sequences along with most-parsimonious VDJ recombination scenarios. A later analysis defined each TCR beta chain by its CDR3 amino acid sequence plus V-gene family, and excluded reads lacking a unique V-gene family. A later analysis removed 550 to 700 highly shared, low-generation-probability nucleotide sequences to deal with suspected cross-contamination and a sequencing artifact. For each public chain, a later analysis derived a clonal expansion index from normalized ranks of inferred template counts within each repertoire. A later analysis computed generation probabilities with a VDJ recombination model fitted to out-of-frame rearrangements, and checked the results against IGoR. A later analysis scored TCR-TCR, TCR-HLA and TCR-CMV co-occurrence with hypergeometric tests, applying a repertoire-size bias correction to TCR pairs. False discovery rates were estimated in a later analysis by permuting HLA or CMV assignments 20 times. In a later analysis, co-occurring TCRs were grouped with DBSCAN, and TCRdist sequence similarity was added when clustering was performed within HLA-allele-positive subsets. For co-occurrence clustering, repertoires with fewer than 30,000 or more than 120,000 public chains were excluded, along with several repertoires with anomalous nucleotide sharing. In TCRdb, the immuneACCESS table is reduced to in-frame sequences with V and J assigned. These tables do not hold every clone; where another copy was compared, an unresolved V gene accounts for under half, and the others remain unexplained. The V and J calls and clone size were taken over from that table, and D and trimming were inferred from the DNA. This sample comprises around 160,000 clones, 65% to 70% of them detected only once. Around 4.3% of the sample belongs to the ten largest clones.

The cohort consisted of 670 or so healthy bone marrow donors. Cohort members were all nominally healthy when sampled, although unrecorded immune exposures were likely present. The donor tested CMV seropositive and was one of the 289 seropositive cohort members. A peripheral blood sample was collected from each donor, and TCR beta sequencing was performed on peripheral blood mononuclear cells. The Qiagen DNeasy Blood Extraction Kit was used to extract genomic DNA from the blood cell samples. Including cysteine and phenylalanine, the CDR3 has 13 amino acids. CDR3 DNA only is kept here, 39 bases in frame from base 1. V sheds 0 bases and J sheds 13 bases, leaving 16 bases between their ends. CDR1 and CDR2 are drawn from the germline V gene (reference sequence): SGHKS, YYEKEE. The entry originates in a study of cytomegalovirus exposure and HLA in healthy donors (TCRdb year 2017). With regard to the full study: According to an earlier analysis of around 600 of the donors, about 179 million T cells yielded 90 million to 130 million unique TCR beta sequences and 276 Gb of sequence data. In an earlier analysis of 500 to 650 of the donors, high-throughput TCR beta sequencing was used to judge whether each TCR beta V gene segment behaved as functional or pseudogenic. Donor age, sex, ethnicity and CMV serostatus were compiled together with the repertoire data. Across some 400 genotyped donors of the cohort, an average of about 250,000 unique TCR beta nucleotide sequences per donor were sequenced, and 15% to 20% of those sequences were non-productive. Rather than drawing on any new phenotypic data, the later analysis identified candidate immune exposures from TCR beta sequences and the way those sequences occurred across donors. The T cell repertoires of 666 subjects were profiled by immunosequencing and related to cytomegalovirus serostatus. Roughly 290 gigabases of sequencing data and tens of millions of unique TCR sequences made up an early release that covered approximately 700 HLA-typed donors. Of the roughly 400 genotyped donors, 65% to 90% fell in the genetic ancestry cluster associated with self-reported Caucasian donors. The number of typed donors differed by locus: roughly 620-630 for A, B, C, DRB1 and DQB1; approximately 520 for DQA1; around 580 for DPA1; and roughly 470 for DPB1. Every discovery cohort repertoire had been produced on one sequencing platform. The study combined high-throughput TCR immunosequencing, statistical association of individual TCRs with disease status, and machine learning to predict cytomegalovirus infection status. The aim of the study was to test whether cataloging public T cell receptors could identify signatures of past pathogen exposure. Along with the 666-subject first cohort, a separate validation cohort of 120 different subjects was used. Because of strong linkage in the cohort, five DR-DQ haplotypes were treated as single units for association and clustering. HLA typing included class I and class II loci at four-digit resolution. A later analysis re-analyzed previously published TCR beta repertoires from 550 to 700 donors and added high-resolution HLA genotyping to study TCR occurrence patterns. Genome-wide SNP genotypes for about 65% of the 666 donors were used in a later genetic analysis, which treated that subset as a discovery cohort. The paper's findings and limits, for the study overall: Three of the identified cytomegalovirus-associated TCR beta chains were confirmed in vitro to be specific for cytomegalovirus antigens. Linkage disequilibrium might explain the correlated functional status among segregating V segments, but an unknown experimental factor could not be excluded. It was suggested by the authors that the approach could potentially be generalized to other disease states and immunological phenotypes. In an earlier analysis of some 550 of the donors, most TCR beta V segments were observed in productive rearrangements about 87% or about 30% of the time, broadly matching IMGT annotations. Compared with equally common non-associated chains, HLA-associated TCR beta chains in a later analysis were more clonally expanded and had lower generation probabilities. The earlier analysis of around 600 of the donors excluded fewer than 20 rarely observed V segments, including chromosome 9 orphons, because counts were too low. The only immune exposure information available for the cohort was CMV serostatus. Strong co-occurrence of HLA alleles, especially DR and DQ, made assigning TCR associations to individual alleles difficult. A further reported finding was that TCR beta sequences accurately predicted the HLA-A and HLA-B alleles for most subjects in the first cohort. Some IMGT-functional V segments, including TRBV6-2 and TRBV6-3, could not be distinguished by the 87-base-pair reads and were therefore excluded. Sequencing depth was assumed to be roughly uniform across donors in the presence/absence analyses, though that assumption may not hold. Most TCR sequences were seen in very few donors, while some public TCRs were found in many individuals. Specific HLA alleles were associated with more than 15,000 TCR beta sequences at a false discovery rate of 0.05 in a later analysis. The classifier was reported to diagnose cytomegalovirus status with high specificity and sensitivity in both the original cohort and the validation cohort. A cluster of highly shared sequence variants was judged likely to be a technical artifact of the sequencing pipeline. V-gene and J-gene trimming of TCR beta chains was associated with a missense DCLRE1C variant in a later genetic analysis, and the association was replicated in an independent cohort. Several of the top co-occurrence clusters appeared to be linked to parvovirus B19, influenza, CMV and Epstein-Barr virus, according to a later analysis. A total of about 150 TCR beta chains were listed by the study as associated with cytomegalovirus. Only TCR beta chains were sequenced in this cohort, and the absence of alpha or paired-chain data limited detectable features. In a later analysis, the rate of TCR association differed among HLA loci, with DRB1 alleles having the most associated TCRs and HLA-C alleles having the fewest. According to a later genetic analysis, donors in an Asian-associated ancestry cluster had fewer N-insertions in productive TCRs than the approximately 650-donor mean. According to a later analysis, most CMV-associated TCR beta chains appeared to be HLA-restricted, and the HLA associations seemed to be driven largely by CMV exposure. Because HLA typing was missing for some donors at each locus, association tests included only the typed subset.

The specimen was PBMCs. The V gene is TRBV5-5 and the J gene is TRBJ1-2; a confident D gene designation cannot be given. This clonotype was sampled from a woman between 18 and 30 years old in good health and CMV-seropositive. The base sequence is TGTGCCAGCAGCTTGGTTACGGCAGGTTCCCCCACCTTC. It encodes CASSLVTAGSPTF.